Presented here are 27 T cell receptor beta chains from one specimen sequenced in a study of long-term antiretroviral therapy in people with HIV. An immunoSEQ assay, version v3.0, was performed at survey level. Measured with immunoSEQ multiplex PCR; TCRdb has only the in-frame clones, and not every one. The data hold around 28,000 clones, with 85% observed a single time. This specimen was unsorted PBMCs, taken 2.3 years after starting antiretroviral therapy. These receptors originate from a man between 35 and 55 years old with HIV.

This clone turned up a few times. The V and J genes are TRBV6-1 and TRBJ2-5; D ambiguous. This CDR3 is 11 amino acids long. Trimming cost V 11 bases and J 2 bases, with 9 bases left between them. From germline, CDR1 is MNHNS and CDR2 SASEGT. The CDR3 loop reads CAGQSQETQYF. The CDR3 DNA is TGTGCCGGGCAATCTCAAGAGACCCAGTACTTC.

The gene calls are TRBV2 and TRBJ2-7; 9 nucleotides agree with TRBD1. CDR3 size: 15 residues. Germline loops: CDR1 SNHLY, CDR2 FYNNEI. V shed 7 bases, J shed 1 base, and the junction held 8 bases outside the gene matches. Here the CDR3 DNA reads TGTGCCAGCATTTATCCGGACAGGGGATCCTACGAGCAGTACTTC. Translated: CASIYPDRGSYEQYF.

V gene TRBV7-9 combines with J gene TRBJ2-2, with TRBD2 identical over 7 bases. Germline-derived CDR1 and CDR2 are SEHNR and FQNEAQ (reference sequence). CDR3 size: 15 residues. V lost 5 bases and J lost 0; bases outside the gene matches: 3. CDR3 sequence (DNA): TGTGCCAGCAGCCCAACTAGCGCGAACACCGGGGAGCTGTTTTTT. Translated: CASSPTSANTGELFF. Filled out from reference TRBV7-9 and TRBJ2-2, the complete variable domain reads DTGVSQNPRHKITKRGQNVTFRCDPISEHNRLYWYRQTLGQGPEFLTYFQNEAQLEKSRLLSDRFSAERPKGSFSTLEIQRTEQGDSAMYLCASSPTSANTGELFFGEGSRLTVL.

This rearrangement joins TRBV7-6 to TRBJ2-7; 13 bases map to TRBD2. Unmatched junction bases numbered 5, after V lost 4 bases and J lost 2 bases. Looked up from germline, CDR1 is SGHVS and CDR2 is FNYEAQ. CDR3 size: 16 residues. The CDR3 is CASSSRTSGRAYEQYF. The CDR3 bases are TGTGCCAGCAGCTCTAGGACTAGCGGGAGAGCCTACGAGCAGTACTTC.

Written as DNA, the CDR3 is TGCGCCAGCAGTTTCCGGGGTAAGGCCTACTACGAGCAGTACTTC. Its protein is CASSFRGKAYYEQYF. This chain uses TRBV23-1 with TRBJ2-7; perhaps TRBD2 as D (5 bases). TRBV23-1 is flagged as an ORF with uncertain function. The length of the CDR3 is 15 residues. V lost 5 bases to trimming and J lost 3 bases, with 17 bases between them.

This sequence joins TRBV27 and TRBJ2-3, with TRBD1 identical over 8 bases. The CDR3 contains 17 residues. Germline trimming cut 3 bases from V and 5 bases from J; bases unmatched to any gene: 13. Germline assignment: CDR1 MNHEY and CDR2 SMNVEV (reference sequence). The CDR3 bases are TGTGCCAGCAGTTTTCTTTTTATGACAGGGGCGGGAGATACGCAGTATTTT. Residues: CASSFLFMTGAGDTQYF.

In regard to this clone: A junction end diverges from the germline sequence, so it may reflect a read error. The chain couples TRBV15 to TRBJ1-1; possibly TRBD1 for D (5 bases). The CDR3 runs 14 residues. Germline loops: CDR1 LNHNV, CDR2 YYDKDF (reference sequence). The chain's CDR3 is CATTRGRGNTEAFF. The CDR3 DNA is TGTGCCACCACCAGAGGAAGGGGCAACACTGAAGCTTTCTTT. Together with reference TRBV15 and TRBJ1-1, the CDR3 gives the full variable domain: DAMVIQNPRYQVTQFGKPVTLSCSQTLNHNVMYWYQQKSSQAPKLLFHYYDKDFNNEADTPDNFQSRRPNTSFCFLDIRSPGLGDTAMYLCATTRGRGNTEAFFGQGTRLTVV.

The chain links TRBV7-9 to TRBJ1-2, with D unresolved. This CDR3 is built from 17 residues. Per germline, CDR1 SEHNR and CDR2 FQNEAQ (reference sequence). Trimming took off 2 bases at V and 4 bases at J, with 20 bases between the two ends. The CDR3 is CASSLPPGSTGGYGYTF. CDR3 sequence (DNA): TGTGCCAGCAGCTTACCCCCCGGGTCGACGGGCGGCTATGGCTACACCTTC.

This chain joins TRBV7-9 and TRBJ2-1; D gene unclear. The CDR3 has 16 residues. Deletions cut 1 base from V and 5 bases from J, with 15 bases between. The germline gives CDR1 SEHNR, CDR2 FQNEAQ (reference sequence). Here the CDR3 DNA reads TGTGCCAGCAGCTTAGTGCAGGACGTATACCACAATGAGCAGTTCTTC. Its protein product is CASSLVQDVYHNEQFF.

The rearrangement links TRBV7-3 to TRBJ2-3; no reliable D call. The CDR3 runs to 13 residues. Per germline, CDR1 SGHTA and CDR2 FQGTGA. Trimming removed 4 bases from V and 4 bases from J, with 9 bases in between. CDR3 DNA sequence: TGTGCCAGCAGCTCCTACCCCGCAGATACGCAGTATTTT. This sequence encodes CASSSYPADTQYF.

The chain combines TRBV10-3 with TRBJ2-3; 8 bases match TRBD1. The CDR3 totals 16 residues. From germline, CDR1 is ENHRY and CDR2 SYGVKD. V lost 3 bases and J lost 2; bases outside the gene matches: 7. CDR3 region: CAISDHGQGSTDTQYF. CDR3 bases: TGTGCCATCAGTGACCACGGACAGGGCTCCACAGATACGCAGTATTTT.

The CDR3 loop is CASSLRGGDGEQYF. CDR3 nucleotide sequence: TGTGCCAGTAGTCTCAGGGGCGGAGACGGGGAGCAGTACTTC. The chain links TRBV19 to TRBJ2-7, with D tentatively TRBD1 (6 bases). The CDR3 has 14 amino acids. Germline-derived CDR1 and CDR2 are LNHDA and SQIVND (reference sequence). V lost 5 bases and J lost 7, with 18 bases in between.

The chain combines TRBV5-5 with TRBJ1-5; D is unclear. Germline V CDR1 and CDR2: SGHKS, YYEKEE (reference sequence). CDR3 length equals 16 residues. V was clipped by 4 bases and J by 0 bases, with 14 bases between them. The CDR3 sequence: CASSPEGIYSNQPQHF. CDR3 in DNA: TGTGCCAGCAGCCCCGAGGGTATATATAGCAATCAGCCCCAGCATTTT.

This clone occurred once. V and J are TRBV5-1 and TRBJ2-5; 9 positions match TRBD1. V trimming: 3 bases; J trimming: 5 bases; junction bases outside the gene matches: 8. CDR3 length: 15 residues. Per germline, CDR1 SGHRS and CDR2 YFSETQ. In DNA form, the CDR3 reads TGCGCCAGCAGCTCCTCCGGGACAGGGTTGGAGACCCAGTACTTC. The encoded protein is CASSSSGTGLETQYF.

CDR3 amino acids: CASSWAGLAGGIDTQYF. In DNA form, the CDR3 reads TGTGCCAGCAGTTGGGCGGGGCTAGCGGGAGGTATAGATACGCAGTATTTT. This chain joins TRBV27 and TRBJ2-3, with 11 bases aligning to TRBD2. The CDR3 has 17 residues. Germline values: CDR1 MNHEY, CDR2 SMNVEV (reference sequence). The trim removed 4 bases at V and 5 bases at J, leaving 11 bases unmatched.

This chain uses TRBV5-5 with TRBJ1-2, with a tentative D call TRBD1 (5 bases). The V end was cut by 0 bases, the J end by 1 base, with 13 bases between. This CDR3 has 16 residues. In germline, CDR1 is SGHKS, CDR2 YYEKEE (reference sequence). CDR3 bases: TGTGCCAGCAGCTTGGGGGGACGGAAAATTAACTATGGCTACACCTTC. Residues: CASSLGGRKINYGYTF.

V usage is TRBV30 and J usage is TRBJ2-7; D is perhaps TRBD1 (6 bases). V was shortened by 3 bases and J by 1 base, with 13 bases between the two germline ends. The CDR3 loop spans 14 amino acids. CDR1 and CDR2 from the germline V gene are GTSNPN and SVGIG (reference sequence). This chain's CDR3 is CAWSSGVGSYEQYF. The CDR3 DNA is TGTGCCTGGAGCTCAGGGGTAGGGTCCTACGAGCAGTACTTC.

This chain joins TRBV7-9 and TRBJ1-4; 11 nucleotides align to TRBD1. V was pared by 5 bases and J by 8 bases, with 7 bases of the junction left unmatched. The CDR3 runs to 15 residues. The germline V gene encodes CDR1 SEHNR and CDR2 FQNEAQ (reference sequence). The CDR3 coding sequence is TGTGCCAGCAGCGAAGGGACAGGGGGAAGGGAAAAACTGTTTTTT. This translates into CASSEGTGGREKLFF.

This clone appeared a single time. The chain carries TRBV2 and TRBJ1-1; D gene unclear. The CDR3 is 13 residues long. With 5 bases removed from V and 7 bases from J, the gap between germline ends came to 14 bases. The germline V gene encodes CDR1 SNHLY and CDR2 FYNNEI. The CDR3 region is CASSQYAGFEAFF. The CDR3 coding sequence is TGTGCCAGCAGTCAATATGCAGGTTTTGAAGCTTTCTTT.

The chain is built from TRBV5-5 and TRBJ1-3; D is perhaps TRBD1 (5 bases). The V gene lost 4 bases and the J gene lost 0 bases, with 17 bases spanning the gap. The CDR3 runs to 17 residues. CDR1 and CDR2 from the germline V gene are SGHKS and YYEKEE (reference sequence). The CDR3: CASSTWRAGSSGNTIYF. DNA of the CDR3: TGTGCCAGCAGCACCTGGCGGGCAGGGAGCTCTGGAAACACCATATATTTT.

This clone was counted a few times. The chain joins TRBV15 to TRBJ2-2; D not certain. The germline V and J ends were trimmed by 3 bases and 1 base, with 9 bases remaining between them. This CDR3 spans 15 amino acids. CDR1 LNHNV and CDR2 YYDKDF come from the germline V gene (reference sequence). The CDR3 sequence: CATSRVHQNTGELFF. The CDR3 DNA follows: TGTGCCACCAGCAGGGTACATCAGAACACCGGGGAGCTGTTTTTT.

This clone has more than one count but fewer than ten. The J gene is TRBJ2-7, the V gene TRBV5-1, with 7 positions matching TRBD1. Trimming took 2 bases from V and 2 from J; bases not matched to a gene: 4. From germline, CDR1 is SGHRS and CDR2 YFSETQ. CDR3 length: 14 residues. CDR3 nucleotides: TGCGCCAGCAGCTTTACAGGGGATCCCTACGAGCAGTACTTC. This translates into CASSFTGDPYEQYF.

The V gene is TRBV2, the J gene TRBJ2-2; possibly TRBD1 for D (5 bases). V lost 2 bases, J lost 2 bases, and 9 bases lay in between. Looked up from germline, CDR1 is SNHLY and CDR2 is FYNNEI. CDR3 length equals 15 residues. The CDR3 loop is CASSEWQGNTGELFF. The CDR3 DNA reads TGTGCCAGCAGTGAATGGCAGGGCAACACCGGGGAGCTGTTTTTT.

A single count supports this clone. CDR3: CASSSGQYEQYF. CDR3 nucleotides: TGTGCCAGCAGCTCCGGACAGTACGAGCAGTACTTC. The gene calls are TRBV11-3 and TRBJ2-7; D might be TRBD1 (6 bases). The germline V and J ends were trimmed by 4 bases and 4 bases, with 8 bases remaining between them. This CDR3 has 12 residues. Germline loops: CDR1 SGHNT, CDR2 YENEEA.

The rearrangement joins TRBV18 to TRBJ1-5; TRBD1 agrees at 7 bases. Trimming cost V 3 bases and J 7 bases; bases outside gene matches: 3. The CDR3 covers 13 residues. Germline lookup yields CDR1 KGHSH and CDR2 LQKENI. CDR3 sequence (DNA): TGTGCCAGCTCACCTACAGGGGAGCAGCCCCAGCATTTT. Amino acid sequence: CASSPTGEQPQHF.

The CDR3 DNA reads as TGTGCCTCGAGAGGGTTCGGCACAGATACGCAGTATTTT. It encodes CASRGFGTDTQYF. The chain has TRBV30 and TRBJ2-3, with D possibly TRBD2 on 5 matching bases. Germline V gene sequence: CDR1 GTSNPN, CDR2 SVGIG (reference sequence). Trimming left V 7 bases short and J 1 base short, with 12 bases between. The CDR3 extends over 13 amino acids.

The gene calls are TRBV9 and TRBJ2-1; 8 nucleotides match TRBD2. CDR1 is SGDLS and CDR2 is YYNGEE in the germline V gene. Trimming cost V 4 bases and J 7 bases; bases outside gene matches: 13. The CDR3 is 16 residues long. CDR3 sequence (DNA): TGTGCCAGCAGCCCCTCTGGGGGCGGGGGGAGGAATGAGCAGTTCTTC. It specifies CASSPSGGGGRNEQFF.